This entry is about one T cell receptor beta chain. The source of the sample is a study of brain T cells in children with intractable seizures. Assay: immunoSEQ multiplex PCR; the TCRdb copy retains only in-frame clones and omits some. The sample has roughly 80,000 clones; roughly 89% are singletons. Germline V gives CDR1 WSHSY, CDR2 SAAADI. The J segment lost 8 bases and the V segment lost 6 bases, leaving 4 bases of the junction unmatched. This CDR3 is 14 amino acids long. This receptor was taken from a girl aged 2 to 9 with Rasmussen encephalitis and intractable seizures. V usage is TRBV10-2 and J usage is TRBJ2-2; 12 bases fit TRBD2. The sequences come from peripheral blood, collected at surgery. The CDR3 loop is CASRSSGGAGELFF. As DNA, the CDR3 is TGCGCCAGCAGGTCTAGCGGGGGGGCAGGGGAGCTGTTTTTT.